A selection of T cell receptor beta chains follows, all from one sample in a study of T cells in Graves' hyperthyroidism and ophthalmopathy. TCRdb re-called the multiplex PCR reads with MiXCR, one entry per CDR3 protein. The repertoire holds around 600,000 distinct CDR3 sequences, with around 16% as singletons. The sequenced sample consisted of blood. These receptors were taken from a woman aged 25-40 years with Graves' hyperthyroidism. CDR3s include the opening cysteine and the closing phenylalanine or tryptophan. A D gene is named only where the DNA matches it firmly. The listing skips clone size in some rows; elsewhere it reads once, few, many or a size class.

j_call d_call clone_size v_call cdr3_nt cdr3_aa
TRBJ2-1 TRBD2 . TRBV2 TGTGCCTACACCCCTGGGAGCGGGATAGATAGTGAGCAGTTCTTC CAYTPGSGIDSEQFF
TRBJ2-7 TRBD2 many TRBV20-1 TGCAGTGCTAGCCATCTTCTAGCGGGAAAATACGAGCAGTACTTC CSASHLLAGKYEQYF
TRBJ1-5 . many TRBV7-2 TGTGCCAGCAGCTTAGCGACCGGGGAGCCCCAGCATTTT CASSLATGEPQHF
TRBJ1-4 TRBD1 many TRBV18 TGTGCCAGCTCACCGTTAGACAGGGACGAAAAACTGTTTTTT CASSPLDRDEKLFF
TRBJ2-1 TRBD2 . TRBV20-1 TGCAGTGCTAGATCGGGAGGGCCCGATGAGCAGTTCTTC CSARSGGPDEQFF
TRBJ2-3 TRBD2 many TRBV7-2 TGTGCCAGCAGCTTAGAACCGCGGGAGGTCTACTACACAGATACGCAGTATTTT CASSLEPREVYYTDTQYF
TRBJ2-3 TRBD1 few TRBV6-2/TRBV6-3 TGTGCCAGCAGTTCGACAGGGTTCACAGATACGCAGTATTTT CASSSTGFTDTQYF
TRBJ2-2 TRBD2 many TRBV7-2 TGTGCCACCCACGTCCTAGCGGGCACCGGGGAGCTGTTTTTT CATHVLAGTGELFF
TRBJ1-1 . few TRBV27 TGTGCCAGCAGCAACCAACAGGGCACTGAAGCTTTCTTT CASSNQQGTEAFF
TRBJ1-4 . many TRBV11-2 TGTGCCAGCAGCCAAGGACAGCATGAAAAACTGTTTTTT CASSQGQHEKLFF
TRBJ2-1 TRBD1 few TRBV19 TGTGCCAGTAGTATAGGGGGACAGGGTTTTAATGAGCAGTTCTTC CASSIGGQGFNEQFF
TRBJ1-1 . many TRBV18 TGTGCCAGCTCACCAACGACCCCGGCCGACACTGAAGCTTTCTTT CASSPTTPADTEAFF